A selection of T cell receptor beta chains follows, all from one sample in a study of blood T cell repertoires in COVID-19. Sequenced by immunoSEQ multiplex PCR; TCRdb stores in-frame clones only, minus some. The sample carries roughly 200,000 clones, about 78% recorded once. Sequencing input: peripheral blood. The receptors shown here come from a woman between 50 and 59 years old with active or convalescent COVID-19. Each CDR3 is given with its conserved first and last residue. D genes are given only for firm matches. Rows give clone size only sometimes, using once, few, many, or a class for an expanded clone.

size,V,D,J,DNA,CDR3
few,TRBV19,TRBD2,TRBJ2-4,TGTGCCAGTAGTATGGGCCGACTAGCGGGAGGGCAAAACATTCAGTACTTC,CASSMGRLAGGQNIQYF
-,TRBV5-1,TRBD2,TRBJ2-1,TGCGCCAGCAGCTCCCGACGGAGGCCCGAAACTAGCGGGAGTCCAAATGAGCAGTTCTTC,CASSSRRRPETSGSPNEQFF
-,TRBV28,TRBD1,TRBJ2-1,TGTGCCAGCAGTGGGGACAGGGGTGACGATGAGCAGTTCTTC,CASSGDRGDDEQFF
-,TRBV11-2,-,TRBJ2-3,TGTGCCAGCAGCTTAGTTCATTCAAATACGCAGTATTTT,CASSLVHSNTQYF
-,TRBV18,-,TRBJ1-5,TGTGCCAGCTCACTACGACGGGATCAGCCCCAGCATTTT,CASSLRRDQPQHF
-,TRBV7-3,-,TRBJ2-1,TGTGCCAGCAGCTTAACGAATCTACCTTACAATGAGCAGTTCTTC,CASSLTNLPYNEQFF
once,TRBV7-2,-,TRBJ1-3,TGTGCCAGCACTATTCAGGGCCTCCCTGGAAACACCATATATTTT,CASTIQGLPGNTIYF
-,TRBV21-1,-,TRBJ2-7,TGTGCCAGCCCACAATCCTACGAGCAGTACTTC,CASPQSYEQYF
-,TRBV19,-,TRBJ1-1,TGTGCCAGTAGTGAGGGCAGGGGGAACACTGAAGCTTTCTTT,CASSEGRGNTEAFF
once,TRBV4-2,-,TRBJ2-6,TGTGCCAGCAGCCAAGGTGAGGCTGGGGCCAACGTCCTGACTTTC,CASSQGEAGANVLTF
-,TRBV7-9,-,TRBJ1-2,TGTGCCAGCAGCCGTTACTCCCTCGCTAATAGAGGCTACACCTTC,CASSRYSLANRGYTF
-,TRBV20-1,TRBD2,TRBJ2-1,TGCAGTGCGGAGCGGGAGTGGGAGCAGTTCTTC,CSAEREWEQFF
-,TRBV6-4,-,TRBJ1-1,TGTGCCAGCAGATTTCGCAGGGAGGGAACTGAAGCTTTCTTT,CASRFRREGTEAFF
-,TRBV11-2,TRBD2,TRBJ2-2,TGTGCCAGCAGCTACGGGACTAGCGGCACCGGGGAGCTGTTTTTT,CASSYGTSGTGELFF
-,TRBV5-4,TRBD2,TRBJ2-3,TGTGCCAGCAGCCCCCGAGCGGGAGTCACAGATACGCAGTATTTT,CASSPRAGVTDTQYF
once,TRBV7-8,-,TRBJ2-2,TGTGCCAGCAGCCTAATTACCGGGGAGCTGTTTTTT,CASSLITGELFF